This entry describes one T cell receptor beta chain. Its antigen remains unknown. Vbeta (60) and Jbeta (13) primers were used in the PCR. The protocol was immunoSEQ multiplex PCR, while the TCRdb copy is restricted to in-frame clones and leaves out a portion. The sample has 170,000 or so clones, about 86% seen once. These data originate in a study of cytomegalovirus exposure and HLA in healthy donors. Between the trimmed V and J ends, which lost 9 bases and 1 base, there was a span of 12 bases. The germline V gene encodes CDR1 MDHEN and CDR2 SYDVKM. This CDR3 comprises 13 residues. The study sampled nominally healthy donors, though unrecorded immune exposures were likely. Findings of the study overall: The CMV antigen specificity of a few CMV-associated chains was confirmed through in vitro analysis. TCR beta chains associated with HLA were, in a later analysis, more clonally expanded than equally common others. The likely explanation for a cluster of highly shared sequence variants was sequencing artifact.

Source material: PBMCs. This chain connects TRBV28 to TRBJ1-1; D gene uncertain. This clonotype was sampled from a young woman in good health and CMV-seronegative. DNA of the CDR3: TGTGCCAGTACCGGGAGGCGGAACACTGAAGCTTTCTTT. Protein sequence: CASTGRRNTEAFF.